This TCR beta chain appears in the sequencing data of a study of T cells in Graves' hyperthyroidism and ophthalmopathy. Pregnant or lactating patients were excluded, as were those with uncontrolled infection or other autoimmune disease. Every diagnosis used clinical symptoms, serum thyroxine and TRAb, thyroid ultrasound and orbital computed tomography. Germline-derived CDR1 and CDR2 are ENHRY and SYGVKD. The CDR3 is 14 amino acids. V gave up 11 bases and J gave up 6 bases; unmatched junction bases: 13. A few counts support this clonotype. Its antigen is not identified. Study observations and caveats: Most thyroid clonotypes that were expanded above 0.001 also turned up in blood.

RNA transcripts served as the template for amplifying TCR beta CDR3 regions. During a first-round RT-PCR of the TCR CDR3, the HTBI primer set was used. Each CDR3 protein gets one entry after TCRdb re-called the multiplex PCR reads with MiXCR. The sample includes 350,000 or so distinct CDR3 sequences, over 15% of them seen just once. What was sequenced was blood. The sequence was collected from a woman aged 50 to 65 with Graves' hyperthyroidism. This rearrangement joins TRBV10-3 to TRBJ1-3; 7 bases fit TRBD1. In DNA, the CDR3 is TGTGCCTCCGAGGGGACAGCTGAGTTAAACACCATATATTTT. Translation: CASEGTAELNTIYF.